These 24 T cell receptor beta chains were sequenced from one sample in a study of breast tumors, draining lymph nodes, adjacent tissues. Breast cancer patients provided tissue from their axillary draining lymph nodes. Each CDR3 protein is one row after TCRdb ran MiXCR on the multiplex PCR reads. Among about 270,000 distinct CDR3 sequences listed, around 30% were seen once. The sequenced sample was axillary lymph node tissue. These TCRs come from a female donor with breast cancer. Some clones in this sample may be carry-over from other donors' samples.

A remark on this clonotype: The junction does not match germline at one end; this may be a read error. The V and J genes are TRBV19 and TRBJ2-4; 11 bases line up with TRBD1. CDR3 size: 17 residues. Germline values: CDR1 LNHDA, CDR2 SQIVND (reference sequence). DNA for the CDR3: TGTGCCAGTAGTATAGACGGGACAGGGGGAGGCAAAAACATTCAGTCCTTC. Encoded protein: CASSIDGTGGGKNIQSF. Complete variable domain (other parts from reference TRBV19 and TRBJ2-4): DGGITQSPKYLFRKEGQNVTLSCEQNLNHDAMYWYRQDPGQGLRLIYYSQIVNDFQKGDIAEGYSVSREKKESFPLTVTSAQKNPTAFYLCASSIDGTGGGKNIQSFGAGTRLSVL.

This clonotype was detected only a few times. This chain links TRBV25-1 with TRBJ1-1, with TRBD1 matching over 11 bases. The CDR3 is 16 residues long. J lost 5 bases, V lost 4 bases, and 9 bases had no gene match. Per germline, CDR1 MGHDK and CDR2 SYGVNS. The CDR3 DNA is TGTGCCAGCAGTGGGGACAGGGGGATTGTAAAAACTGAAGCTTTCTTT. It codes for CASSGDRGIVKTEAFF.

The chain links TRBV6-5 to TRBJ2-7; D may be TRBD2 (5 bases). The CDR3 consists of 12 residues. Germline CDR1 reads MNHEY; CDR2 reads SVGAGI. V gave up 5 bases and J gave up 6 bases, with 11 bases separating them. The CDR3 spells CASSRGSGEQYF. In nucleotides, the CDR3 is TGTGCCAGCAGTAGAGGGTCGGGCGAGCAGTACTTC.

This clonotype has a count of ten or more. V and J are TRBV7-2 and TRBJ1-2; TRBD1 matches at 7 bases. Germline values: CDR1 SGHTA, CDR2 FQGNSA. Germline trimming cut 7 bases from V and 1 base from J; bases unmatched to any gene: 9. The CDR3 covers 15 residues. CDR3 region: CASTAGTDINYGYTF. The CDR3 DNA is TGTGCCAGCACCGCCGGGACAGATATTAACTATGGCTACACCTTC.

The chain's CDR3 is CASGTLETQYF. For the CDR3, the DNA is TGCGCCAGCGGGACATTGGAGACCCAGTACTTC. The chain carries TRBV10-2 and TRBJ2-5; TRBD1 is a possible D gene (6 bases). Germline loops: CDR1 WSHSY, CDR2 SAAADI. The CDR3 is made up of 11 amino acids. Trimming took off 8 bases at V and 5 bases at J, with 9 bases between the two ends.

This clonotype was detected many times. The V and J genes are TRBV24-1 and TRBJ2-1; 7 positions match TRBD2. Losses at the gene ends were 4 bases for V and 1 base for J; bases not matched to a gene: 6. The CDR3 loop spans 16 amino acids. Germline-derived CDR1 and CDR2 are KGHDR and SFDVKD. CDR3 residues: CATSDSGTMSYNEQFF. As DNA, the CDR3 is TGTGCCACCAGTGACTCCGGGACTATGTCCTACAATGAGCAGTTCTTC.

Comments on this clonotype: This sequence may be a read error, since a much larger clone differs from it by one base. V is TRBV7-9 and J is TRBJ2-1, with D possibly matching TRBD1 (5 bases). Per the germline V gene, CDR1 is SEHNR and CDR2 is FQNEAQ (reference sequence). The CDR3 covers 12 residues. V was clipped by 5 bases and J by 9 bases, with 11 bases between them. This chain's CDR3 is CASSPDSSEQFF. CDR3 nucleotide sequence: TGTGCCAGCAGCCCTGACAGTAGTGAGCAGTTCTTC.

The genes are TRBV24-1 and TRBJ2-3, with 10 bases fitting TRBD2. The CDR3 has 15 residues. The V gene's germline CDR1 is KGHDR and CDR2 SFDVKD. Trimming removed 5 bases from V and 3 bases from J; junction bases left unmatched: 4. CDR3 DNA sequence: TGTGCCACCAGTGCTACTAGCGGGATTACAGATACGCAGTATTTT. It codes for CATSATSGITDTQYF.

This clonotype was counted at least ten times. The chain combines TRBV24-1 with TRBJ2-3, with 7 bases lining up with TRBD1. V gave up 4 bases and J gave up 11 bases; unmatched junction bases: 11. This CDR3 has 14 residues. Germline V lookup: CDR1 KGHDR, CDR2 SFDVKD. The DNA of the CDR3 is TGTGCCACCAGTGAAACCCCAACGGGACAGAAGCAGTATTTT. It translates to CATSETPTGQKQYF.

This chain links TRBV9 with TRBJ1-3; unclear D gene. V was clipped by 2 bases and J by 0 bases, with 9 bases between them. The CDR3 is 15 amino acids. Germline V gene data show CDR1 as SGDLS and CDR2 as YYNGEE. CDR3 in amino acids: CASSVLAGSGNTIYF. The CDR3 DNA reads TGTGCCAGCAGCGTTCTAGCGGGCTCTGGAAACACCATATATTTT.

This clonotype has ten or more counts. The DNA of the CDR3 is TGCGCCAGCAGCTTAGGACAGGGGCTCCACAATGAGCAGTTCTTC. This translates into CASSLGQGLHNEQFF. The V gene is TRBV5-1, the J gene TRBJ2-1, with TRBD1 matching over 9 bases. V gave up 2 bases and J gave up 5 bases; unmatched junction bases: 5. Looked up from germline, CDR1 is SGHRS and CDR2 is YFSETQ. This CDR3 spans 15 amino acids.

The gene calls are TRBV6-6 and TRBJ1-1; no clear D. Trimming removed 0 bases at V and 1 base at J, with 6 bases between. The CDR3 extends over 14 amino acids. Germline CDR1 reads MNHNY; CDR2 reads SVGAGI (reference sequence). This CDR3 reads CASSYSWKNTEAFF. The CDR3 DNA reads TGTGCCAGCAGTTACTCTTGGAAGAACACTGAAGCTTTCTTT.

This clonotype has a count of ten or more. The chain employs TRBV4-2 and TRBJ2-1, with 7 bases aligning to TRBD2. CDR1 is LGHNA, CDR2 YNFKEQ, per germline. V was clipped by 5 bases and J by 4 bases; unmatched bases: 11. This CDR3 contains 16 residues. The CDR3 DNA is TGTGCCAGCAGCGGTCCCCCGGGCGGGAGTTACAATGAGCAGTTCTTC. It specifies CASSGPPGGSYNEQFF.

This clonotype was counted ten times or more. The chain employs TRBV10-1 and TRBJ2-2, with 9 nucleotides matching TRBD2. In germline, CDR1 is WNHNN, CDR2 SYGVQD (reference sequence). V lost 2 bases and J lost 4; bases outside the gene matches: 5. The CDR3 has 16 amino acids. CDR3 region: CASSETSGHSTGELFF. The DNA for the CDR3 is TGCGCCAGCAGTGAGACTAGCGGGCACAGCACCGGGGAGCTGTTTTTT.

In this sample, this clonotype turned up many times. The chain employs TRBV9 and TRBJ2-3, with D tentatively TRBD2 (5 bases). This CDR3 has 14 amino acids. The V and J ends lost 3 bases and 4 bases respectively, with 12 bases between them. Germline V gives CDR1 SGDLS, CDR2 YYNGEE. CDR3 bases: TGTGCCAGCAGCGCCGCCGGGGAGCCAGATACGCAGTATTTT. Its translation is CASSAAGEPDTQYF.

A word on this clonotype: A read error may be the cause here, since a much bigger clone is one base away. The J gene is TRBJ2-1, the V gene TRBV11-2, with a weak D call TRBD1 (6 bases). The CDR3 totals 14 residues. Per germline, CDR1 SGHAT and CDR2 FQNNGV. Trimming stripped 5 bases from V and 6 bases from J, with 14 bases between. CDR3 protein: CASSLGRGSNEQFF. As DNA, the CDR3 is TGTGCCAGCAGCCTCGGTAGGGGGTCCAATGAGCAGTTCTTC.

A remark on this clonotype: A much larger clone lies one base from this, so it may be a read error. The J gene is TRBJ2-3, the V gene TRBV6-5; D remains unclear. This CDR3 has 14 amino acids. Germline CDR1 and CDR2: MNHEY and SVGAGI. CDR3 sequence (DNA): TGTACCAGCAGTTACTACGCTAGCACAGATACGCAGTATTTT. It yields the protein CTSSYYASTDTQYF.

J is TRBJ2-4 and V is TRBV13; possible D gene TRBD2, 5 bases. The V and J ends lost 4 bases and 3 bases respectively, with 10 bases between them. The CDR3 has 14 amino acids. The germline V gene encodes CDR1 PRHDT and CDR2 FYEKMQ (reference sequence). CDR3 in amino acids: CASSSEVGKNIQYF. The CDR3 DNA sequence: TGTGCCAGCAGCTCGGAGGTGGGCAAAAACATTCAGTACTTC.

This clonotype was detected a few times. This could be a read error, since a much larger clone is one nucleotide away. This chain links TRBV12-3 or TRBV12-4 with TRBJ1-5; D uncertain. Trimming cost V 3 bases and J 6 bases, with 15 bases left between them. The CDR3 contains 15 residues. Here the CDR3 reads CASSFDAGEFQPQHF. The CDR3 region has the DNA TGTGCCAGCAGTTTCGATGCCGGGGAGTTTCAGCCCCAGCATTTT.

Worth noting for this clonotype: Since a much larger clone is just one base distant, this may be a read error. The gene calls are TRBV5-6 and TRBJ2-1; D is unclear. Germline V CDR1 and CDR2: SGHDT, YYEEEE. The CDR3 has 12 residues. CDR3 bases: TGTGCCAGCAGCTTTTCCCGGAATGGGCAGTTCTTC. Amino acid sequence: CASSFSRNGQFF.

The table lists this clonotype with a few counts. It may be a read error: a sequence one base away is much more abundant. The J gene is TRBJ1-2, the V gene TRBV20-1; 8 positions agree with TRBD1. V was clipped by 0 bases and J by 7 bases; unmatched bases: 10. In germline, CDR1 is DFQATT, CDR2 SNEGSKA (reference sequence). The CDR3 has 15 amino acids. This chain's CDR3 is CSARDLQDRAVGYTF. The CDR3 DNA reads TGCAGTGCTAGAGATCTCCAGGACAGGGCCGTTGGCTACACCTTC.

This clonotype appeared a few times. The CDR3 bases are TGTGCCAGCTCACCGCCCCGGGGCGGGAATACCGGGGAGCTGTTTTTT. Translation: CASSPPRGGNTGELFF. The V gene is TRBV18, the J gene TRBJ2-2; weak D call: TRBD2 (6 bases). V dropped 3 bases and J dropped 5 bases, with 16 bases sitting between them. The V gene's germline CDR1 is KGHSH and CDR2 LQKENI. This CDR3 comprises 16 residues.

The chain couples TRBV27 to TRBJ2-2, with TRBD2 identical over 10 bases. The CDR3 length is 16 residues. V lost 3 bases to trimming and J lost 1 base; unmatched junction nucleotides: 2. CDR1 is MNHEY and CDR2 is SMNVEV in the germline V gene (reference sequence). The CDR3 sequence is CASSLRTSGNTGELFF. CDR3 DNA sequence: TGTGCCAGCAGTTTGAGGACTAGCGGGAACACCGGGGAGCTGTTTTTT.

Points on this clonotype: A read error is possible here, since a much larger clone lies one base away. The gene calls are TRBV12-3 or TRBV12-4 and TRBJ2-7; TRBD1 matches at 8 bases. The CDR3 runs to 15 residues. The CDR3 nucleotides read TGTGCCAGCAGTTTAGGCGGGACAGGTACCTACGAGCAGCACTTC. This translates into CASSLGGTGTYEQHF.